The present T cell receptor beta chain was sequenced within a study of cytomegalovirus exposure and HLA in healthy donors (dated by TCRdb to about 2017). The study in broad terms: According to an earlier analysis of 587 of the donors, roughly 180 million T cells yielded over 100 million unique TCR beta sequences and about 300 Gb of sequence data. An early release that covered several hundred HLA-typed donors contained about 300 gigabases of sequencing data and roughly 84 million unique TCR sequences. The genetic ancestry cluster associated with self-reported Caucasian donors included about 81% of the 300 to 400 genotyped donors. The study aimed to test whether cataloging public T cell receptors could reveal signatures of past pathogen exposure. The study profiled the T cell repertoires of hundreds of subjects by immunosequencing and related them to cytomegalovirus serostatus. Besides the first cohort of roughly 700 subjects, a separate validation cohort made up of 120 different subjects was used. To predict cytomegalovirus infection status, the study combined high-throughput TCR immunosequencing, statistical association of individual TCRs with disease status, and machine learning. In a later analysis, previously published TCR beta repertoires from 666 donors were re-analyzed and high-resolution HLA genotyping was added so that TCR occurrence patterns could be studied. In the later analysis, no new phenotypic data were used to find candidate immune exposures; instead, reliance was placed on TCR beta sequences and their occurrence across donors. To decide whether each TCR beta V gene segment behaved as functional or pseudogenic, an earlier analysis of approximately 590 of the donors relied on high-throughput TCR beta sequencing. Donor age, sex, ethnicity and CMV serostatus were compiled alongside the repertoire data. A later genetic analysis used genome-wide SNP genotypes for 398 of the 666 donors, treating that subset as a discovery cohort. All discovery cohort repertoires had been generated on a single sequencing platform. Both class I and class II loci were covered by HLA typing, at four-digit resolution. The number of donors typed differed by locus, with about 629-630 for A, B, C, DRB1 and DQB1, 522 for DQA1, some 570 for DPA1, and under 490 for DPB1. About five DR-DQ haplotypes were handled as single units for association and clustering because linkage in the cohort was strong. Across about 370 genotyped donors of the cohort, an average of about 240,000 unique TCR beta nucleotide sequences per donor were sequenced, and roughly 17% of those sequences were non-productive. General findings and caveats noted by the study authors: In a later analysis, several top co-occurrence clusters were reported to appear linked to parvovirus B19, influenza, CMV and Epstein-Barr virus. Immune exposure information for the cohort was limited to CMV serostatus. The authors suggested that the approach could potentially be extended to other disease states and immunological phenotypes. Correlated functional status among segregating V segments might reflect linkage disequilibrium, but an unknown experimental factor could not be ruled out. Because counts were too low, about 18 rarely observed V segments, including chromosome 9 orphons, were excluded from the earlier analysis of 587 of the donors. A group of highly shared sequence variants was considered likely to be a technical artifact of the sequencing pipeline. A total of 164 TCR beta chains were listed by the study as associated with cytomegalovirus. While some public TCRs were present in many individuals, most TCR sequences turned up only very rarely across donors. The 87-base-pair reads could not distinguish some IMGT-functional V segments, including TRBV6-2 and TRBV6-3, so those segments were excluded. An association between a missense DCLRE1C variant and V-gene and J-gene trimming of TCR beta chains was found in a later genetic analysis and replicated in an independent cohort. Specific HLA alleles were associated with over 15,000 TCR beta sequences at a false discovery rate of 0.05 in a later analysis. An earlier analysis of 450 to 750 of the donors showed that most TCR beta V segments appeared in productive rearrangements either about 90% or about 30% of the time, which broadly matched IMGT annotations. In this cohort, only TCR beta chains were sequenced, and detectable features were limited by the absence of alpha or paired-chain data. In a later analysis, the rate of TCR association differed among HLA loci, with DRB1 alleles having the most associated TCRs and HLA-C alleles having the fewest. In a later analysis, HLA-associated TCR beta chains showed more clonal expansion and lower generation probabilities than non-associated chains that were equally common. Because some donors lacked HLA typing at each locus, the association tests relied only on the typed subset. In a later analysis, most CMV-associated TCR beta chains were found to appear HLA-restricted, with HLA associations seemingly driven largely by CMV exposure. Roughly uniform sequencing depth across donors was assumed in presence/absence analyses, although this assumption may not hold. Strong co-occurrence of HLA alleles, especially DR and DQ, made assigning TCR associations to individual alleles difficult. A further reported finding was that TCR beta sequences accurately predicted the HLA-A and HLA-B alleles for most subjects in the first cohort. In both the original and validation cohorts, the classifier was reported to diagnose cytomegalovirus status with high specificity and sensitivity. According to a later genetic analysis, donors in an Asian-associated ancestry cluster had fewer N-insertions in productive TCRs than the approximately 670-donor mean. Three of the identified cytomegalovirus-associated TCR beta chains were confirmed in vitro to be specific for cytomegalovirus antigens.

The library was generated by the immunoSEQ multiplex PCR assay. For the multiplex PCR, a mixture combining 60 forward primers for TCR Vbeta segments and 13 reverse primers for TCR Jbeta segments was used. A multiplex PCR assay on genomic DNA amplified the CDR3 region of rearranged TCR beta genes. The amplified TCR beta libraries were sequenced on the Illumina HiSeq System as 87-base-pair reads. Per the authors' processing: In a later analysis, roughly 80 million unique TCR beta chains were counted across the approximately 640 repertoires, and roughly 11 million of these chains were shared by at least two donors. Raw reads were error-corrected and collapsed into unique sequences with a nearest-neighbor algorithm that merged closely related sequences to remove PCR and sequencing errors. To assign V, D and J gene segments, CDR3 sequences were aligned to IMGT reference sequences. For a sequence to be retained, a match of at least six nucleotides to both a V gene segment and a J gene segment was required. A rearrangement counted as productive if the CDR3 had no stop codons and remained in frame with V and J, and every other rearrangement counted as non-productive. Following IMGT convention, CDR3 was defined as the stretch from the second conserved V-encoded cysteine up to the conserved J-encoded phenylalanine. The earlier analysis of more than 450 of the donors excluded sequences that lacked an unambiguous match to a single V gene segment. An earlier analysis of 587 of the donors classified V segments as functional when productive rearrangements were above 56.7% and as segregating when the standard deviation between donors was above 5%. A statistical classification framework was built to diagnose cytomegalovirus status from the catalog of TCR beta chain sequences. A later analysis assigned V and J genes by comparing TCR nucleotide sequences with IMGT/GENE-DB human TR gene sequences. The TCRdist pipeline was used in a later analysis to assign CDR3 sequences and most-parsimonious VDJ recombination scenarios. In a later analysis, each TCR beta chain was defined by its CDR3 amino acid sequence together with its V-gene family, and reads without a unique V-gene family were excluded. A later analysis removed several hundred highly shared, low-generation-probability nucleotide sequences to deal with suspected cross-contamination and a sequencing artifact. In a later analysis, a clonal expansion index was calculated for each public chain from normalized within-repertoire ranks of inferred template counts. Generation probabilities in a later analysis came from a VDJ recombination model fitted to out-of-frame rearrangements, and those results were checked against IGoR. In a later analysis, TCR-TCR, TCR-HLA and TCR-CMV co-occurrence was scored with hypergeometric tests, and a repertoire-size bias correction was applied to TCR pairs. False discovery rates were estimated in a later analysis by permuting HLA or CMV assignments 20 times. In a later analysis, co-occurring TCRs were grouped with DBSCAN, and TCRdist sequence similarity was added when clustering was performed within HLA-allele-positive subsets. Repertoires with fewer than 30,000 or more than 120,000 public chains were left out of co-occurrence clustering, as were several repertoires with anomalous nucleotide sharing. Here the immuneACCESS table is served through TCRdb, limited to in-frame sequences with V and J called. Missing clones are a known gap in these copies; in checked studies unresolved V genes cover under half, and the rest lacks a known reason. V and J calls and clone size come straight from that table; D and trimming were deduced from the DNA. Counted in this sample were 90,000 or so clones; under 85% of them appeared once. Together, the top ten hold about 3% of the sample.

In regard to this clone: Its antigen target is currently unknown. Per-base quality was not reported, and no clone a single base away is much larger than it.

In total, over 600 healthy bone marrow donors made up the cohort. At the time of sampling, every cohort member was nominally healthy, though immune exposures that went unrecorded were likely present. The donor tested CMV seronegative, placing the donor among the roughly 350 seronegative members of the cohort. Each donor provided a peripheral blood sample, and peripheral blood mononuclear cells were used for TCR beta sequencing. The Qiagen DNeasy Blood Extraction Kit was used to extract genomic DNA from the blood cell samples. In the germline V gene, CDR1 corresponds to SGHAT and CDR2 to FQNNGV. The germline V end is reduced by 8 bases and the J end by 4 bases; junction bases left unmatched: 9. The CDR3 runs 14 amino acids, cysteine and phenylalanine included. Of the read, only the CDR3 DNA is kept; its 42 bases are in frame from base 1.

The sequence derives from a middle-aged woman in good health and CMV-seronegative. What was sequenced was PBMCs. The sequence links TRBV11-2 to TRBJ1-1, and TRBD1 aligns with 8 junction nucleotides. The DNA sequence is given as TGTGCCAGCGATTATAACAGGGGGGGCACTGAAGCTTTCTTT. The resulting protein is CASDYNRGGTEAFF.